What follows is one TCR beta chain and its context. Its antigen specificity is not known. No qualities accompany the bases; no much larger clone lies one base away. The data originate from a study of blood T cells in healthy people across ages (dated by TCRdb to 2015 to 2017). In the study overall: Template switching captured roughly one uniquely barcoded TCR beta cDNA molecule per two T cells in model experiments. For two donors (one aged 18 to 30 and one aged 80 or older), the study analyzed two additional independent replicas of 1 million unique cDNA reads from the same blood draw. The donors were divided into four age groups: young (average about 16 years), middle-aged (about 41), aged (about 56) and long-lived (approximately 74). To avoid experimental bias, donors of different ages were randomly spread across the sequencing lanes. To track age-related changes in TCR beta repertoire diversity, the study relied on deep sequencing normalized with unique cDNA molecular identifiers.

Looking up the germline V gene yields CDR1 KGHSH and CDR2 LQKENI. Counted from cysteine to phenylalanine, this CDR3 has 15 amino acids. Kept here is only the CDR3 DNA, which spans 45 bases and is read in frame from base 1. Relative to germline, V is missing 2 bases and J is missing 1 base, with 4 bases of the junction outside any gene match. Libraries were prepared through 5' RACE. The listed sequencing device is Illumina HiSeq 2500. The second PCR ran for roughly 6 to 11 cycles and used a J-beta primer mix along with a sample-barcoded 5' primer. Each TCR beta cDNA molecule received a unique molecular identifier from a template-switch 5' adaptor carrying 12 random nucleotides. Each sample yielded at least 2.5 million CDR3-containing paired-end reads. First-strand cDNA synthesis was performed from all RNA using the Mint cDNA synthesis kit, with priming by a TRBC-specific oligonucleotide. After uracil-DNA glycosylase treatment, a first 18-cycle PCR used universal primers M1SS and BC2_uni_R on all cDNA. The authors' analysis ran thus. Each sample was normalized by randomly selecting 1 million high-quality reads, each carrying a distinct molecular identifier. Instead of being binned into consensus sequences, reads that shared molecular identifiers were thrown out. CDR3 identification, clonotype clustering and error correction used MiTCR with a Q25 quality threshold and the strictest error-elimination algorithm. A nonparametric unseen species model with Euler transformation was used to estimate lower-bound total TCR beta diversity. TCRdb took the public reads, trimmed them with fastp at Q25, ran MiXCR for clone calling and kept in-frame beta chains. A single entry per CDR3 protein holds the most common genes and DNA from its merged rows. TCRdb's processing, not the authors' own work, is the source of the V and J calls. Counted in this sample were 710,000 or so distinct CDR3 sequences; 22% of them appeared once. Of the sample, less than 25% is held by the ten largest clones.

Overall study results and their limits: The long-lived group showed more naive CD4+ T cells, fewer expanded clones and increased TCR diversity than the aged group, suggesting age selection. Since profiling was done on bulk unsorted PBMCs, naive and antigen-experienced compartments could not be conclusively compared. As age increased, observed TCR beta diversity per million T cells dropped in a roughly linear way, and a significant reduction was already evident by age 40. The percentage of naive T cells measured by flow cytometry correlated strongly with observed TCR beta diversity. Total diversity estimates from one million sequenced T cells were considered lower bounds and underestimates. Because donor CMV infection status was unknown, age-related changes in expanded clonotypes were potentially confounded.

The 35 to 40 donors, aged roughly 6 to 95 years, were systemically healthy Caucasian individuals from Russia. About 10 milliliters of peripheral blood were drawn from each donor into EDTA-treated Vacutainer tubes. Ficoll-Paque density-gradient centrifugation was used to isolate PBMCs, with at least 6 million per sample. Total RNA was extracted from PBMCs with Trizol reagent, with at least 6 micrograms obtained per sample. Naive CD45RAhigh/CD27high T cell percentages were measured by flow cytometry on a PBMC aliquot from every donor. Material: blood. This receptor chain uses TRBV18 and TRBJ2-5; 7 of the junction bases match TRBD1. This clonotype was sampled from a man aged 70-80 years in good health. The nucleotides are TGTGCCAGCTCACCAGAAGCAGGGGGCCAAGAGACCCAGTACTTC. The resulting protein is CASSPEAGGQETQYF.